The 32 T cell receptor beta chains reported below all come from one sample, sequenced in a study of blood T cell repertoires in COVID-19. Assay used: immunoSEQ multiplex PCR; TCRdb lists only in-frame clones, some missing. The repertoire holds over 40,000 clones, about 89% seen once, with 6.4% in the top ten. The source material was peripheral blood. All receptors come from a man between 65 and 85 years old with active COVID-19.

The CDR3: CASSKTGYSNQPQHF. CDR3 DNA: TGTGCCAGCTCGAAGACAGGCTATAGCAATCAGCCCCAGCATTTT. J is TRBJ1-5 and V is TRBV18; D perhaps matches TRBD1 (6 bases). Trimming cost V 6 bases and J 0 bases, with 12 bases left between them. Per the germline V gene, CDR1 is KGHSH and CDR2 is LQKENI. This CDR3 has 15 amino acids.

J is TRBJ1-2 and V is TRBV12-3 or TRBV12-4; 7 nucleotides match TRBD1. The CDR3 is 13 amino acids. The junction had 1 base not matched to a gene; V was cut back by 3 bases and J by 3 bases. Written as DNA, the CDR3 is TGTGCCAGCAGTTTTACAGGGGACTATGGCTACACCTTC. Protein product: CASSFTGDYGYTF.

The rearrangement uses TRBV5-4 and TRBJ2-7; 12 nucleotides line up with TRBD1. The CDR3 extends over 16 amino acids. After removal of 4 bases from V and 6 bases from J, the junction contained 11 bases not matched to a gene. CDR1 and CDR2 from the germline V gene are SGHNT and YYREEE (reference sequence). The CDR3 sequence is CASSPGGTGGQGEQYF. The DNA of the CDR3 is TGTGCCAGCAGCCCAGGTGGGACAGGGGGCCAAGGCGAGCAGTACTTC. Looking up the rest from reference TRBV5-4 and TRBJ2-7 gives the full variable domain: ETGVTQSPTHLIKTRGQQVTLRCSSQSGHNTVSWYQQALGQGPQFIFQYYREEENGRGNFPPRFSGLQFPNYSSELNVNALELDDSALYLCASSPGGTGGQGEQYFGPGTRLTVT.

V gene TRBV7-2 combines with J gene TRBJ2-2, with 8 bases identical to TRBD1. The CDR3 is 17 amino acids. CDR1 SGHTA and CDR2 FQGNSA come from the germline V gene. J was trimmed by 1 base and V by 0 bases; bases with no gene match: 4. The CDR3 sequence is CASSLAGTGVNTGELFF. Here the CDR3 DNA reads TGTGCCAGCAGCTTAGCCGGGACAGGAGTGAACACCGGGGAGCTGTTTTTT.

The V and J genes are TRBV5-1 and TRBJ1-6; tentative D call: TRBD1 (5 bases). The germline V gene has CDR1 SGHRS and CDR2 YFSETQ. Trimming left V 5 bases short and J 2 bases short, with 14 bases between. The CDR3 spans 16 residues. The CDR3 sequence is CASRPGSGAYNSPLHF. CDR3 in DNA: TGCGCCAGCAGACCAGGGAGCGGGGCCTATAATTCACCCCTCCACTTT.

This chain joins TRBV7-8 and TRBJ2-7, with 8 bases that match TRBD2. Trimming removed 2 bases from V and 0 bases from J; junction bases left unmatched: 3. Germline V lookup: CDR1 SGHVS, CDR2 FQNEAQ. The CDR3 extends over 15 amino acids. The CDR3 DNA reads TGTGCCAGCAGCTTACGGGGGGGGAGCTCCTACGAGCAGTACTTC. Its translation: CASSLRGGSSYEQYF.

The chain uses TRBV6-5 and TRBJ2-7; D possibly corresponds to TRBD2 (5 bases). Germline V CDR1 and CDR2: MNHEY, SVGAGI. Trimming left V 3 bases short and J 2 bases short, with 11 bases between. This CDR3 is 14 amino acids long. The CDR3 bases are TGTGCCAGCAGTTATGATCCGGGGACCTACGAGCAGTACTTC. Translating gives CASSYDPGTYEQYF.

The chain is built from TRBV12-3 or TRBV12-4 and TRBJ1-5, with D uncertain. The CDR3 runs to 13 residues. V dropped 8 bases and J dropped 3 bases, with 11 bases sitting between them. CDR3 loop: CASSGLINQPQHF. The CDR3 DNA reads TGTGCCAGCTCCGGACTGATCAATCAGCCCCAGCATTTT.

The genes are TRBV5-1 and TRBJ2-2; D is unclear. Germline-derived CDR1 and CDR2 are SGHRS and YFSETQ. The CDR3 has 17 amino acids. The ends were cut back, 0 bases at V and 2 bases at J, with 14 bases in the middle. Here the CDR3 DNA reads TGCGCCAGCAGCTTGGGCGGCGAACCTGGAAACACCGGGGAGCTGTTTTTT. Its protein is CASSLGGEPGNTGELFF.

This chain joins TRBV11-3 and TRBJ1-5; the D gene is possibly TRBD1 (5 bases). Between the trimmed V and J ends, which lost 0 bases and 2 bases, there was a span of 14 bases. The CDR3 consists of 17 residues. Germline-derived CDR1 and CDR2 are SGHNT and YENEEA. CDR3 in amino acids: CASSLESGHDGNQPQHF. CDR3 coding DNA: TGTGCCAGCAGCTTAGAGTCCGGACATGACGGCAATCAGCCCCAGCATTTT.

J is TRBJ1-1 and V is TRBV6-5; TRBD1 might be the D (6 bases). The CDR3 has 13 amino acids. V lost 2 bases and J 3 bases, leaving 7 bases between the germline ends. Germline V gene data show CDR1 as MNHEY and CDR2 as SVGAGI. CDR3 region: CASSYTGYTEAFF. CDR3 nucleotides: TGTGCCAGCAGTTACACAGGGTACACTGAAGCTTTCTTT.

DNA for the CDR3: TGTGCCAGCAGCTTAGCCAGCGGGCCCTTGTACGAGCAGTACTTC. Amino acids: CASSLASGPLYEQYF. This chain joins TRBV7-2 and TRBJ2-7; D might be TRBD2 (6 bases). The length of the CDR3 is 15 residues. In germline, CDR1 is SGHTA, CDR2 FQGNSA. Trimming pared 0 bases from V and 4 bases from J, leaving 13 bases between.

This chain uses TRBV28 with TRBJ2-1; D remains ambiguous. The germline gives CDR1 MDHEN, CDR2 SYDVKM. The CDR3 is made up of 12 amino acids. The V end lost 5 bases, the J end lost 5 bases, and 7 bases lay between the germline ends. This CDR3 is CASSPLNNEQFF. The CDR3 DNA sequence: TGTGCCAGCAGTCCTTTAAACAATGAGCAGTTCTTC.

This chain connects TRBV6-5 to TRBJ1-1, with 8 nucleotides matching TRBD1. This CDR3 region has 15 residues. Germline V CDR1 and CDR2: MNHEY, SVGAGI. J was trimmed by 3 bases and V by 5 bases; bases with no gene match: 8. Here the CDR3 DNA reads TGTGCCAGCAGTACCCTTGGGACAGGCGACACTGAAGCTTTCTTT. Protein sequence: CASSTLGTGDTEAFF.

V gene TRBV9 combines with J gene TRBJ2-7, with 8 positions matching TRBD1. Trimming cost V 1 base and J 3 bases; bases outside gene matches: 9. The CDR3 runs to 16 residues. Germline V lookup: CDR1 SGDLS, CDR2 YYNGEE. The CDR3 here is CASSVIRTGFLYEQYF. CDR3 DNA sequence: TGTGCCAGCAGCGTAATCAGGACAGGGTTTCTCTACGAGCAGTACTTC.

The V gene is TRBV4-1, the J gene TRBJ2-5; D might be TRBD2 (6 bases). This CDR3 has 15 amino acids. Germline V gene lookup returns CDR1 MGHRA and CDR2 YSYEKL. Trimming pared 1 base from V and 2 bases from J, leaving 11 bases between. The CDR3 sequence: CASSQGQRAQETQYF. In DNA form, the CDR3 reads TGCGCCAGCAGCCAAGGCCAGCGGGCACAAGAGACCCAGTACTTC.

The chain uses TRBV7-6 and TRBJ2-7; 8 positions agree with TRBD2. Germline-derived CDR1 and CDR2 are SGHVS and FNYEAQ. This CDR3 is 17 amino acids long. Unmatched junction bases numbered 13, after V lost 2 bases and J lost 4 bases. CDR3 DNA sequence: TGTGCCAGCAGCTTAAGGACGGGCGGGGGGTACATGTACGAGCAGTACTTC. Protein: CASSLRTGGGYMYEQYF.

The V and J genes are TRBV4-3 and TRBJ2-5; possibly TRBD1 for D (5 bases). V was pared by 0 bases and J by 1 base, with 9 bases between. CDR1 is LGHNA, CDR2 YSLEER, per germline. The CDR3 spans 15 residues. CDR3 sequence: CASSQDSTAQETQYF. CDR3 in DNA: TGCGCCAGCAGCCAAGATTCGACAGCCCAAGAGACCCAGTACTTC.

V and J are TRBV15 and TRBJ2-6, with 9 bases matching TRBD1. Germline lookup yields CDR1 LNHNV and CDR2 YYDKDF (reference sequence). The CDR3 contains 18 residues. With V trimmed by 0 bases and J by 1 base, 4 bases remained unmatched. The CDR3, as DNA: TGTGCCACCAGCAGAGATGCCGGGACAGGGTCTGGGGCCAACGTCCTGACTTTC. This encodes CATSRDAGTGSGANVLTF.

V gene TRBV13 combines with J gene TRBJ1-6; D remains ambiguous. With 5 bases removed from V and 8 bases from J, the gap between germline ends came to 16 bases. Germline-derived CDR1 and CDR2 are PRHDT and FYEKMQ (reference sequence). The CDR3 consists of 15 residues. CDR3 region: CASSGRVSGYSPLHF. The CDR3 DNA sequence: TGTGCCAGCAGCGGAAGGGTATCGGGGTATTCACCCCTCCACTTT.

The rearrangement uses TRBV6-5 and TRBJ2-3; the match to TRBD2 covers 13 bases. From germline, CDR1 is MNHEY and CDR2 SVGAGI. After removal of 5 bases from V and 7 bases from J, the junction contained 6 bases not matched to a gene. The CDR3 loop spans 15 amino acids. The CDR3 region is CASSPLAGGTNTQYF. The DNA of the CDR3 is TGTGCCAGCAGTCCACTAGCGGGGGGGACAAATACGCAGTATTTT.

The chain employs TRBV6-5 and TRBJ2-7; D unresolved. The CDR3 length is 11 residues. From germline, CDR1 is MNHEY and CDR2 SVGAGI. Trimming pared 0 bases from V and 13 bases from J, leaving 10 bases between. CDR3 residues: CASSYSNEYYF. The CDR3 DNA sequence: TGTGCCAGCAGTTACTCGAATGAGTACTACTTC.

This clone was seen just once. The chain combines TRBV11-2 with TRBJ2-4; 7 nucleotides match TRBD2. With 5 bases clipped from V and 4 bases from J, the junction kept 8 bases outside the gene matches. CDR3 length: 15 residues. The germline V gene has CDR1 SGHAT and CDR2 FQNNGV. The CDR3 is CASSPRERGKNIQYF. The CDR3, as DNA: TGTGCCAGCAGCCCCCGAGAGCGGGGTAAAAACATTCAGTACTTC.

This clone was picked up a small number of times. The J gene is TRBJ2-3, the V gene TRBV5-6; 10 nucleotides line up with TRBD2. Germline assignment: CDR1 SGHDT and CDR2 YYEEEE. Unmatched junction bases numbered 3, after V lost 3 bases and J lost 5 bases. The CDR3 spans 14 residues. The CDR3 region is CASSWGLARDTQYF. In DNA form, the CDR3 reads TGTGCCAGCAGCTGGGGACTAGCGAGAGATACGCAGTATTTT. Looking up the rest from reference TRBV5-6 and TRBJ2-3 gives the full variable domain: DAGVTQSPTHLIKTRGQQVTLRCSPKSGHDTVSWYQQALGQGPQFIFQYYEEEERQRGNFPDRFSGHQFPNYSSELNVNALLLGDSALYLCASSWGLARDTQYFGPGTRLTVL.

The V and J genes are TRBV27 and TRBJ2-2; TRBD1 matches 11 bases. The CDR3 totals 15 residues. Germline loops: CDR1 MNHEY, CDR2 SMNVEV (reference sequence). V shed 3 bases, J shed 5 bases, and the junction held 2 bases outside the gene matches. In DNA form, the CDR3 reads TGTGCCAGCAGTTTCGGGGACAGGGGGACCGGGGAGCTGTTTTTT. It codes for CASSFGDRGTGELFF.

The chain joins TRBV4-1 to TRBJ2-1; D is unresolved. V was shortened by 0 bases and J by 0 bases, with 21 bases between the two germline ends. CDR1 is MGHRA, CDR2 YSYEKL, per germline. The CDR3 is made up of 20 amino acids. CDR3 nucleotides: TGCGCCAGCAGCCAAGATCGAGCGAGCCCCAGAGTCAGCTCCTACAATGAGCAGTTCTTC. This gives the protein CASSQDRASPRVSSYNEQFF.

The chain recombines TRBV27 with TRBJ2-5; possible D gene TRBD2, 7 bases. Trimming took 0 bases from V and 5 from J, leaving 10 bases between them. Germline lookup yields CDR1 MNHEY and CDR2 SMNVEV (reference sequence). This CDR3 region has 14 residues. The CDR3 DNA reads as TGTGCCAGCAGTTTATCCGGGGGGCGGGAGACCCAGTACTTC. It is translated as CASSLSGGRETQYF.

The chain links TRBV6-2 or TRBV6-3 to TRBJ2-5; D is possibly TRBD2 (6 bases). V shed 5 bases and J shed 8 bases, with 18 bases lying between them. The CDR3 totals 14 residues. Germline loops: CDR1 MNHEY, CDR2 SVGEGT. CDR3 region: CASSPRSTSITQYF. The CDR3 DNA reads TGTGCCAGCAGTCCCCGATCGACTAGTATAACCCAGTACTTC.

The chain is built from TRBV28 and TRBJ1-3; no reliable D call. From germline, CDR1 is MDHEN and CDR2 SYDVKM. The CDR3 spans 11 residues. V gave up 6 bases and J gave up 8 bases, with 8 bases separating them. The CDR3 DNA sequence: TGTGCCAGCAGGTCCCCGGACACCATATATTTT. It codes for CASRSPDTIYF.

This clone occurred a few times. One end of the junction fails to match germline, which may point to a read error. This sequence joins TRBV7-7 and TRBJ2-3; TRBD1 agrees at 8 bases. The CDR3 runs 17 residues. CDR1 SSHAT and CDR2 FNYEAQ come from the germline V gene (reference sequence). CDR3 DNA sequence: TGTGCTAGCAGCTTAGGTTCAGGGGGCAAGGGCACAGATACGCAGTATTTT. Its translation is CASSLGSGGKGTDTQYF.

The DNA of the CDR3 is TGTGCCTGGAGTCTGGGGACAGCTGGAAACACCATATATTTT. Protein sequence: CAWSLGTAGNTIYF. The rearrangement links TRBV30 to TRBJ1-3, with TRBD1 identical over 7 bases. This CDR3 spans 14 amino acids. The V and J ends lost 2 bases and 2 bases, in that order; junction bases with no gene match: 3. CDR1 is GTSNPN and CDR2 is SVGIG in the germline V gene (reference sequence).

The chain uses TRBV19 and TRBJ1-2; maybe TRBD1 (5 bases). The CDR3 has 16 amino acids. In germline, CDR1 is LNHDA, CDR2 SQIVND (reference sequence). V dropped 3 bases and J dropped 9 bases, with 23 bases sitting between them. CDR3 nucleotide sequence: TGTGCCAGTAGTATTCCATCGATTGGCAGGGTGGCGAGCTACACCTTC. Its protein product is CASSIPSIGRVASYTF.